These 26 T cell receptor beta chains were sequenced from one sample in a study of blood T cell repertoires in COVID-19. TCRdb's copy holds only in-frame clones and misses some; the assay was immunoSEQ multiplex PCR. The sample holds 350,000 to 450,000 clones, nearly 90% seen once. Input material: PBMCs or T cells enriched from blood (not recorded which). These receptor sequences come from a woman in her late teens or twenties who had been exposed to COVID-19.

The V call is TRBV28, the J call TRBJ2-1; TRBD1 might be the D (6 bases). The CDR3 is 14 residues long. The V gene's germline CDR1 is MDHEN and CDR2 SYDVKM. V lost 5 bases and J lost 6, with 14 bases in between. The CDR3 DNA reads TGTGCCAGCAGTAGGACACCCAGGGGCAATGAGCAGTTCTTC. It codes for CASSRTPRGNEQFF.

The V call is TRBV27, the J call TRBJ1-5, with a tentative D call TRBD1 (5 bases). Trimming took off 6 bases at V and 5 bases at J, with 11 bases between the two ends. The germline CDR1 and CDR2 sequences are MNHEY and SMNVEV (reference sequence). The CDR3 is made up of 13 amino acids. Here the CDR3 DNA reads TGTGCCAGCAGCGCAGGGTTTCATCAGCCCCAGCATTTT. Residues: CASSAGFHQPQHF.

The chain is built from TRBV5-1 and TRBJ1-3, with unresolved D. The CDR3 extends over 13 amino acids. V was clipped by 6 bases and J by 2 bases, with 9 bases between them. Germline V gene lookup returns CDR1 SGHRS and CDR2 YFSETQ. CDR3 sequence: CASTVQPGNTIYF. The CDR3 region has the DNA TGCGCCAGCACCGTACAACCTGGAAACACCATATATTTT.

The chain employs TRBV7-9 and TRBJ1-4; no clear D gene. Germline values: CDR1 SEHNR, CDR2 FQNEAQ (reference sequence). This CDR3 region has 12 residues. Trimming pared 5 bases from V and 7 bases from J, leaving 8 bases between. CDR3 bases: TGTGCCAGCAGCGCAGATTTTGAAAAACTGTTTTTT. Translation gives CASSADFEKLFF. Based on the CDR3 plus reference TRBV7-9 and TRBJ1-4, the full variable domain is DTGVSQNPRHKITKRGQNVTFRCDPISEHNRLYWYRQTLGQGPEFLTYFQNEAQLEKSRLLSDRFSAERPKGSFSTLEIQRTEQGDSAMYLCASSADFEKLFFGSGTQLSVL.

DNA of the CDR3: TGCGCCAGCAGCGGACAGGGAGGGGATCAGCCCCAGCATTTT. Translation gives CASSGQGGDQPQHF. The chain joins TRBV5-1 to TRBJ1-5, with 8 bases fitting TRBD1. Germline assignment: CDR1 SGHRS and CDR2 YFSETQ. V gave up 4 bases and J gave up 5 bases; unmatched junction bases: 5. The length of the CDR3 is 14 residues.

The rearrangement uses TRBV4-3 and TRBJ2-3; 11 bases line up with TRBD2. The V gene end was trimmed by 0 bases and the J gene end by 2 bases; junction bases not matched to a gene: 4. The CDR3 is 17 amino acids. CDR1 is LGHNA, CDR2 YSLEER, per germline. The CDR3 region has the DNA TGCGCCAGCAGCCAAGACCGACTAGCGGGGCTCACAGATACGCAGTATTTT. It specifies CASSQDRLAGLTDTQYF.

This clone was seen a single time. This chain connects TRBV28 to TRBJ1-4, with D unclear. V was pared by 5 bases and J by 3 bases, with 13 bases between. Germline V gene data show CDR1 as MDHEN and CDR2 as SYDVKM. This CDR3 has 15 residues. Here the CDR3 DNA reads TGTGCCAGCAGTCGTTTCTTCAGGTCTAATGAAAAACTGTTTTTT. Protein product: CASSRFFRSNEKLFF.

V is TRBV6-2 or TRBV6-3 and J is TRBJ2-2; 10 positions match TRBD1. CDR1 is MNHEY and CDR2 is SVGEGT in the germline V gene. Losses at the gene ends were 5 bases for V and 6 bases for J; bases not matched to a gene: 6. The CDR3 has 15 residues. DNA of the CDR3: TGTGCCAGCAGTCTCAGAGGACAGGGGGCCGGGGAGCTGTTTTTT. Translated, it gives CASSLRGQGAGELFF.

For the CDR3, the DNA is TGTGCCAGCAGCGTCCAGGGGAAGCCAGGAAGCGACTATCAGCCCCAGCATTTT. It codes for CASSVQGKPGSDYQPQHF. The chain joins TRBV21-1 to TRBJ1-5; the DNA was not compared with TRBD1, the D call given in the table. TRBV21-1 is labeled a pseudogene. This CDR3 is 18 amino acids long.

The CDR3 protein is CASSWGQGYEQYF. As DNA, the CDR3 is TGTGCCAGCAGTTGGGGACAGGGTTACGAGCAGTACTTC. The rearrangement joins TRBV12-3 or TRBV12-4 to TRBJ2-7; TRBD1 aligns across 9 bases. The CDR3 totals 13 residues. V shed 4 bases, J shed 4 bases, and the junction held 2 bases outside the gene matches.

This chain uses TRBV13 with TRBJ2-7; 10 bases align to TRBD2. This CDR3 is 14 amino acids long. Trimming cost V 4 bases and J 3 bases; bases outside gene matches: 3. Germline V CDR1 and CDR2: PRHDT, FYEKMQ (reference sequence). CDR3 DNA sequence: TGTGCCAGCAGCTCGGGACTAGCGAGCTACGAGCAGTACTTC. This translates into CASSSGLASYEQYF. The full variable domain, with the rest looked up from reference TRBV13 and TRBJ2-7, is AAGVIQSPRHLIKEKRETATLKCYPIPRHDTVYWYQQGPGQDPQFLISFYEKMQSDKGSIPDRFSAQQFSDYHSELNMSSLELGDSALYFCASSSGLASYEQYFGPGTRLTVT.

The chain is built from TRBV19 and TRBJ2-7; a weak D match, TRBD1 (5 bases). The CDR3 covers 12 residues. CDR1 and CDR2 (germline): LNHDA, SQIVND (reference sequence). Trimming left V 5 bases short and J 4 bases short, with 9 bases between. CDR3 in amino acids: CASSSTGYEQYF. CDR3 coding DNA: TGTGCCAGTAGTTCTACAGGATACGAGCAGTACTTC. The complete variable domain, with remaining parts taken from reference TRBV19 and TRBJ2-7, reads DGGITQSPKYLFRKEGQNVTLSCEQNLNHDAMYWYRQDPGQGLRLIYYSQIVNDFQKGDIAEGYSVSREKKESFPLTVTSAQKNPTAFYLCASSSTGYEQYFGPGTRLTVT.

This clone was seen only once. The chain couples TRBV4-3 to TRBJ1-2; TRBD1 aligns across 10 bases. The CDR3 is made up of 15 amino acids. V shed 5 bases and J 7 bases; nucleotides not matched to a gene: 10. CDR1 is LGHNA, CDR2 YSLEER, per germline. The CDR3 reads CASSGPDRGGVGYTF. As DNA, the CDR3 is TGCGCCAGCAGCGGACCGGACAGGGGGGGAGTTGGCTACACCTTC.

The chain combines TRBV7-9 with TRBJ1-1; 8 bases align to TRBD1. V gave up 5 bases and J gave up 3 bases; unmatched junction bases: 8. The CDR3 contains 15 residues. The germline V gene has CDR1 SEHNR and CDR2 FQNEAQ (reference sequence). CDR3 protein: CASSPPGQEDTEAFF. The CDR3 DNA reads TGTGCCAGCAGCCCTCCGGGACAGGAGGACACTGAAGCTTTCTTT.

The rearrangement joins TRBV28 to TRBJ1-4; unclear D gene. Looked up from germline, CDR1 is MDHEN and CDR2 is SYDVKM. The germline V and J ends were trimmed by 3 bases and 0 bases, with 14 bases remaining between them. The CDR3 extends over 17 amino acids. The CDR3 coding sequence is TGTGCCAGCAGTTTTATTCGCGAGGGAGCAACTAATGAAAAACTGTTTTTT. This encodes CASSFIREGATNEKLFF.

This rearrangement joins TRBV15 to TRBJ2-7; perhaps TRBD2 as D (5 bases). The CDR3 sequence is 13 residues long. From germline, CDR1 is LNHNV and CDR2 YYDKDF (reference sequence). Trimming removed 3 bases from V and 7 bases from J, with 13 bases in between. The CDR3: CATSRGPTGEQYF. CDR3 nucleotide sequence: TGTGCCACCAGCAGGGGTCCGACGGGGGAGCAGTACTTC.

The genes are TRBV18 and TRBJ2-7, with D possibly matching TRBD2 (5 bases). Trimming stripped 3 bases from V and 0 bases from J, with 9 bases between. CDR3 length: 14 residues. Germline-derived CDR1 and CDR2 are KGHSH and LQKENI. For the CDR3, the DNA is TGTGCCAGCTCACCCGACTATAGCTCCTACGAGCAGTACTTC. Encoded protein: CASSPDYSSYEQYF.

V is TRBV5-1 and J is TRBJ2-1; 12 nucleotides align to TRBD2. The V gene's germline CDR1 is SGHRS and CDR2 YFSETQ. V lost 3 bases, J lost 6 bases, and 4 bases stayed unmatched. The CDR3 contains 15 residues. CDR3 amino acids: CASSSSGGAVNEQFF. As DNA, the CDR3 is TGCGCCAGCAGCTCTAGCGGGGGGGCGGTCAATGAGCAGTTCTTC.

The chain couples TRBV28 to TRBJ1-5; D is undetermined. CDR1 is MDHEN and CDR2 is SYDVKM in the germline V gene. Trimming pared 4 bases from V and 6 bases from J, leaving 10 bases between. CDR3 length equals 13 residues. The CDR3 nucleotides read TGTGCCAGCAGTTCCGGGGTTGTTCAGCCCCAGCATTTT. It is translated as CASSSGVVQPQHF.

The V call is TRBV15, the J call TRBJ1-2; D gene ambiguous. CDR3 length: 11 amino acids. Germline V gives CDR1 LNHNV, CDR2 YYDKDF (reference sequence). V was shortened by 3 bases and J by 8 bases, with 7 bases between the two germline ends. CDR3 residues: CATSRNTGYTF. The DNA of the CDR3 is TGTGCCACCAGCAGGAACACCGGCTACACCTTC.

This rearrangement joins TRBV5-1 to TRBJ1-3; 10 nucleotides align to TRBD1. The germline CDR1 and CDR2 sequences are SGHRS and YFSETQ. After removal of 2 bases from V and 2 bases from J, the junction contained 4 bases not matched to a gene. The CDR3 extends over 16 amino acids. Here the CDR3 DNA reads TGCGCCAGCAGCTTACGACAGGGGGCTGCTGGAAACACCATATATTTT. Translating it yields CASSLRQGAAGNTIYF.

The V call is TRBV19, the J call TRBJ1-5; D unresolved. Trimming stripped 1 base from V and 3 bases from J, with 7 bases between. The V gene's germline CDR1 is LNHDA and CDR2 SQIVND (reference sequence). This CDR3 comprises 14 residues. CDR3 DNA sequence: TGTGCCAGTAGTATAGGGGAGAACAATCAGCCCCAGCATTTT. Translation: CASSIGENNQPQHF.

The chain carries TRBV7-2 and TRBJ2-1; D perhaps matches TRBD1 (6 bases). The germline CDR1 and CDR2 sequences are SGHTA and FQGNSA. Trimming removed 7 bases from V and 2 bases from J, with 12 bases in between. The CDR3 is 14 residues long. The CDR3 DNA follows: TGTGCCAGCAACGACAGGAGTGCCTACAATGAGCAGTTCTTC. Its translation: CASNDRSAYNEQFF.

V is TRBV7-6 and J is TRBJ1-2, with no clear D. This CDR3 has 13 amino acids. Trimming left V 2 bases short and J 4 bases short, with 8 bases between. Germline-derived CDR1 and CDR2 are SGHVS and FNYEAQ. The DNA of the CDR3 is TGTGCCAGCAGCTTATCCCCTAGCTATGGCTACACCTTC. It is translated as CASSLSPSYGYTF.

This clone was found a few times. This chain links TRBV9 with TRBJ1-3; the D is unclear. The V end lost 5 bases, the J end lost 0 bases, and 9 bases lay between the germline ends. The CDR3 totals 14 residues. Germline V CDR1 and CDR2: SGDLS, YYNGEE. The CDR3 spells CASRPDYSGNTIYF. CDR3 nucleotides: TGTGCCAGCAGGCCAGATTACTCTGGAAACACCATATATTTT.

About this clone itself: An end of the junction differs from the germline gene, which may be a read error. This chain uses TRBV7-7 with TRBJ1-3, with D perhaps matching TRBD1 (5 bases). Germline-derived CDR1 and CDR2 are SSHAT and FNYEAQ (reference sequence). This CDR3 has 16 amino acids. CDR3: CASSAGPSSSGNTIYF. In nucleotides, the CDR3 is TGTGCTAGCAGCGCGGGACCCTCAAGCTCTGGAAACACCATATATTTT.